A single sample is the source of the 16 T cell receptor beta chains below, sequenced in a study of T cells in Graves' hyperthyroidism and ophthalmopathy. Amplification targeted TCR beta CDR3 regions from RNA transcripts. HTBI primers were used for first-round RT-PCR of the TCR CDR3. One entry per CDR3 protein, called by TCRdb with MiXCR from the multiplex PCR reads. The sample lists approximately 690,000 distinct CDR3 sequences; less than 25% were seen once. Specimen: blood. Every receptor here comes from a young man with Graves' ophthalmopathy.

The chain uses TRBV7-2 and TRBJ1-6, with D uncertain. The CDR3 spans 16 residues. Germline CDR1 reads SGHTA; CDR2 reads FQGNSA. Between the trimmed V and J ends, which lost 2 bases and 8 bases, there was a span of 16 bases. Here the CDR3 DNA reads TGTGCCAGCAGCTTAAGGCGACCGGGATATGATTCACCCCTCCACTTT. Protein sequence: CASSLRRPGYDSPLHF.

The chain joins TRBV5-1 to TRBJ2-3; 7 nucleotides match TRBD1. Germline V CDR1 and CDR2: SGHRS, YFSETQ. V trimming: 4 bases; J trimming: 2 bases; junction bases outside the gene matches: 10. The CDR3 extends over 16 amino acids. This CDR3 is CASSTHGTDYTDTQYF. CDR3 nucleotide sequence: TGCGCCAGCAGCACTCATGGGACAGACTACACAGATACGCAGTATTTT.

This clonotype was seen a handful of times. The V call is TRBV19, the J call TRBJ1-1; D remains ambiguous. V was shortened by 7 bases and J by 4 bases, with 13 bases between the two germline ends. Germline CDR1 LNHDA, CDR2 SQIVND (reference sequence). The CDR3 runs 13 residues. The CDR3 bases are TGTGCCAGTAACACCGCCCGAGGCACTGAAGCTTTCTTT. Its protein is CASNTARGTEAFF.

This clonotype was seen repeatedly, ten times or more. The chain is built from TRBV28 and TRBJ2-7, with TRBD2 matching 13 bases. Germline V gene sequence: CDR1 MDHEN, CDR2 SYDVKM. The CDR3 has 19 amino acids. J was trimmed by 0 bases and V by 1 base; bases with no gene match: 9. The CDR3 bases are TGTGCCAGCAGTTTATACCCGACAGGGACTAGCGGGACCTCCTACGAGCAGTACTTC. Encoded protein: CASSLYPTGTSGTSYEQYF.

This clonotype was seen ten or more times. This chain joins TRBV3-1 and TRBJ1-2; a possible D gene is TRBD1 (5 bases). Germline CDR1 LGHDT, CDR2 YNNKEL (reference sequence). This CDR3 has 15 amino acids. V gave up 5 bases and J gave up 4 bases, with 17 bases separating them. Here the CDR3 DNA reads TGTGCCAGCAGCGCCCGGGGCCAACCGTCCTATGGCTACACCTTC. The encoded protein is CASSARGQPSYGYTF.

The V call is TRBV7-2, the J call TRBJ2-3, with D unresolved. Germline V gene lookup returns CDR1 SGHTA and CDR2 FQGNSA. V lost 3 bases, J lost 2 bases, and 12 bases lay in between. This CDR3 has 15 residues. Here the CDR3 reads CASSLGAAYTDTQYF. CDR3 DNA sequence: TGTGCCAGCAGCTTGGGTGCGGCCTACACAGATACGCAGTATTTT.

This clonotype was observed at least ten times. The rearrangement uses TRBV20-1 and TRBJ2-7; no clear D gene. This CDR3 spans 13 amino acids. The germline CDR1 and CDR2 sequences are DFQATT and SNEGSKA (reference sequence). Trimming stripped 4 bases from V and 4 bases from J, with 14 bases between. This chain's CDR3 is CSAKLQDLYEQYF. The DNA of the CDR3 is TGCAGTGCTAAGCTCCAAGACCTGTACGAGCAGTACTTC.

This clonotype was seen ten or more times. The J gene is TRBJ2-7, the V gene TRBV12-3 or TRBV12-4; D perhaps matches TRBD2 (6 bases). The ends were cut back, 1 base at V and 2 bases at J, with 9 bases in the middle. The length of the CDR3 is 14 residues. The CDR3 spells CASSLGGLPYEQYF. CDR3 DNA sequence: TGTGCCAGCAGTTTAGGGGGACTGCCCTACGAGCAGTACTTC.

This clonotype was picked up many times. The rearrangement uses TRBV3-1 and TRBJ1-5; 8 bases fit TRBD1. The CDR3 spans 15 residues. The V and J ends lost 2 bases and 2 bases, in that order; junction bases with no gene match: 2. Germline-derived CDR1 and CDR2 are LGHDT and YNNKEL (reference sequence). The CDR3 nucleotides read TGTGCCAGCAGCCAATCAGGGGGCGGCAATCAGCCCCAGCATTTT. It translates to CASSQSGGGNQPQHF.

This clonotype was counted only a few times. Sequence at one end of the junction differs from germline and may be a read error. The rearrangement uses TRBV3-1 and TRBJ2-2; the D is unclear. Germline V gene sequence: CDR1 LGHDT, CDR2 YNNKEL (reference sequence). This CDR3 has 12 amino acids. CDR3 residues: CACSQFAGELFF. The CDR3 DNA reads as TGTGCCTGCAGCCAATTCGCCGGGGAGCTGTTTTTT. Full variable domain (outside the CDR3, taken from reference TRBV3-1 and TRBJ2-2): DTAVSQTPKYLVTQMGNDKSIKCEQNLGHDTMYWYKQDSKKFLKIMFSYNNKELIINETVPNRFSPKSPDKAHLNLHINSLELGDSAVYFCACSQFAGELFFGEGSRLTVL.

This clonotype occurred many times. The gene calls are TRBV5-1 and TRBJ2-7; D assignment may be TRBD1 or TRBD2 (5 bases each). Per germline, CDR1 SGHRS and CDR2 YFSETQ. With 1 base removed from V and 3 bases from J, the gap between germline ends came to 17 bases. This CDR3 spans 16 amino acids. In DNA, the CDR3 is TGCGCCAGCAGCTTGACATCCGGGACGCAGGGCTACGAGCAGTACTTC. Protein sequence: CASSLTSGTQGYEQYF.

This clonotype appeared a few times. V is TRBV4-1 and J is TRBJ1-5, with 8 bases fitting TRBD1. This CDR3 is 15 amino acids long. The V segment lost 6 bases and the J segment 6 bases; nucleotides outside the gene matches: 10. Germline lookup yields CDR1 MGHRA and CDR2 YSYEKL. The CDR3 DNA is TGCGCCAGCAGACCAGGACAGGGAGGGGGTCAGCCCCAGCATTTT. Translated: CASRPGQGGGQPQHF.

This clonotype showed up just a few times. The V and J genes are TRBV20-1 and TRBJ1-1; D is undetermined. CDR1 is DFQATT, CDR2 SNEGSKA, per germline (reference sequence). This CDR3 spans 11 amino acids. The CDR3 reads CGKNWNTEAFF. The CDR3 DNA follows: TGCGGGAAGAATTGGAACACTGAAGCTTTCTTT.

This clonotype was counted a few times. The chain employs TRBV7-3 and TRBJ2-1, with 7 bases identical to TRBD2. Germline values: CDR1 SGHTA, CDR2 FQGTGA. CDR3 length equals 15 residues. V lost 4 bases and J lost 7; bases outside the gene matches: 10. This CDR3 reads CASSSLGGRTNEQFF. Written as DNA, the CDR3 is TGTGCCAGCAGCTCCTTGGGCGGGAGAACGAATGAGCAGTTCTTC.

This clonotype has just a few counts. This chain connects TRBV20-1 to TRBJ2-3, with 7 bases identical to TRBD2. The CDR3 contains 15 residues. Trimming cost V 0 bases and J 5 bases; bases outside gene matches: 8. Per the germline V gene, CDR1 is DFQATT and CDR2 is SNEGSKA (reference sequence). The CDR3 nucleotides are TGCAGTGCTAGAGATCGGGTTGGGGGGGAAGATACGCAGTATTTT. Protein product: CSARDRVGGEDTQYF.

At least ten counts were recorded for this clonotype. The chain uses TRBV3-1 and TRBJ2-1, with 9 positions matching TRBD2. With V trimmed by 0 bases and J by 13 bases, 13 bases remained unmatched. The CDR3 is 16 residues long. Germline V gives CDR1 LGHDT, CDR2 YNNKEL (reference sequence). The CDR3 nucleotides read TGTGCCAGCAGCCAAGATCGGGTACTAGCGGGTGCAATACAGTTCTTC. This codes for CASSQDRVLAGAIQFF.